Included here is one TCR beta chain sequence, with context. The clone's antigen remains unknown. Base qualities are not provided; no much larger clone lies one nucleotide away. The trial excluded patients who had a history of autoimmune disease or were on systemic immunosuppression. Peripheral blood for TCR sequencing was drawn from every dose cohort at baseline, at cycle 4 day 1 and at cycle 7 day 1. Samples were obtained from an open-label, multicenter, first-in-human phase I dose-escalation trial of ivuxolimab. The trial enrolled adults with locally advanced or metastatic head and neck squamous cell, hepatocellular, melanoma or renal cell carcinoma. CD4+ and CD8+ T cells were sorted separately from peripheral blood before TCR sequencing. This record comes from a study of OX40 agonist ivuxolimab in advanced cancers. In the study overall: Ivuxolimab was an agonistic, fully human IgG2 monoclonal antibody directed against OX40 (CD134), a costimulatory receptor. Intravenous ivuxolimab was administered to patients every 2 weeks at six dose levels: 0.01, 0.1, 0.3, 1.5, 3 and 10 mg/kg. Of the 52 patients in dose escalation, approximately 20 had hepatocellular carcinoma, around 15 had melanoma, 9 had renal cell carcinoma and 9 had head and neck cancer. A male proportion of around 81% and a mean age of about 60 years, ranging from roughly 23 to 79, were recorded for the dose-escalation cohort. Patients were allowed to have had prior anti-PD-1, anti-PD-L1 or anti-CTLA-4 therapy, and 40% of the dose-escalation patients had previously received checkpoint inhibitors. Partial responses occurred in three dose-escalation patients, of whom one had hepatocellular carcinoma and two had cutaneous melanoma. Peripheral TCRbeta sequencing was intended to test whether TCR sequence diversity was altered and clonal T-cell expansion was caused by ivuxolimab. The paper covers the monotherapy dose-escalation part of the phase I ivuxolimab trial, which included N of about 56 patients.

Genomic DNA was extracted from sorted cells for sequencing of the TCRbeta CDR3 region. TCRbeta CDR3 regions were sequenced using the immunoSEQ Assay. TCRdb took this table from immuneACCESS and kept in-frame rearrangements with V and J called. Such tables lack part of the clones; where checked against another copy, unresolved V genes explain under half of the gap, and the rest is unexplained. This sample has approximately 40,000 clones in its table, and more than 75% of those were observed once. Around a fifth of the sample comes from the top ten. CDR1 and CDR2 are read off the germline V gene as SGHAT and FQNNGV. Its CDR3 holds 15 amino acids, cysteine through phenylalanine. Kept here is only the CDR3 DNA, which spans 45 bases and is read in frame from base 1. Trimming takes 1 base from V and 7 bases from J, and the germline ends sit 13 bases apart. Broad study findings and their caveats: Antigen specificity was not determined for the clonally expanded peripheral T cells. Low levels of normalized T-cell clonal expansion were also seen in some patients who did not respond. Partial responders in the 0.1-3.0 mg/kg groups had among the lowest normalized peripheral clonal expansion, especially among CD8+ T cells. After ivuxolimab, CD8+ T cells had more expanded clones than CD4+ T cells on average. At doses from 0.1 to 3.0 mg/kg, clonal expansion was seen in both CD4+ and CD8+ blood T cells between baseline and week 6.

The V and J segments used are TRBV11-2 and TRBJ1-4, with TRBD1 perhaps the D gene, on 5 matching bases. The specimen was CD4+ or CD8+ T cells sorted from blood, collected in a trial of the OX40 agonist ivuxolimab. The clonotype comes from an adult with an advanced solid tumor such as melanoma, head and neck, liver or kidney cancer. The DNA sequence is given as TGTGCCAGCAGCTTAGGGGGGACCCGAAGTGAAAAACTGTTTTTT. This sequence encodes CASSLGGTRSEKLFF.